The present TCR beta chain was sequenced within a study of T cells after yellow fever vaccination. This clonotype was detected ten times or more. Its antigen is not known. Universal primer sites and UMIs were introduced during 5'RACE template-switching synthesis of TCR cDNA. TCRdb called the 5' RACE reads again in MiXCR, with one record for every CDR3 protein. The top ten clones hold roughly an eighth of a sample with hundreds of thousands of distinct CDR3 sequences, approximately 13% of them seen once. Overall study results and limits: Subsequent to the booster, the majority of primary-vaccination clones reappeared (around 96% CD4, 88% CD8).

This CDR3 spans 13 amino acids. CDR1 is SEHNR and CDR2 is FQNEAQ in the germline V gene (reference sequence). V was cut by 3 bases and J by 8 bases, with 11 bases left in between. The TCR sequence derives from a man aged 25 to 45 who received the YFV17D yellow fever vaccine. Sequencing used PBMCs, obtained on the day of the yellow fever booster vaccination. The J gene is TRBJ1-5, the V gene TRBV7-9; D possibly corresponds to TRBD1 (5 bases). CDR3 amino acids: CASSFRDVEPQHF. CDR3 nucleotide sequence: TGTGCCAGCAGCTTCAGGGATGTAGAGCCCCAGCATTTT.